The 29 T cell receptor beta chains in this list originate from one sample, sequenced in a study of blood T cell repertoires in COVID-19 (dated by TCRdb to between 2020 and 2021). The library came from the immunoSEQ multiplex PCR assay. TCRdb limited this immuneACCESS table to in-frame rearrangements with V and J called. A share of clones is missing; checked studies link under half to unresolved V genes, and the rest is unexplained. The table for this sample lists approximately 66,000 clones; roughly 90% of them were counted only once. Around 21% of the sample rests with the top ten. Input material: peripheral blood. The receptor source for this set is a woman between 50 and 59 years old with active or convalescent COVID-19.

This chain connects TRBV12-3 or TRBV12-4 to TRBJ2-1; maybe TRBD1 (6 bases). The CDR3 consists of 11 residues. Deletions cut 6 bases from V and 12 bases from J, with 12 bases between. CDR3 in DNA: TGTGCCAGCAGGCATGGGGGCGGGCAGTTCTTC. Its protein is CASRHGGGQFF.

The chain has TRBV29-1 and TRBJ2-5, with 7 nucleotides matching TRBD2. The germline V gene has CDR1 SQVTM and CDR2 ANQGSEA. J was trimmed by 1 base and V by 2 bases; bases with no gene match: 13. There are 17 residues in the CDR3. The CDR3: CSVELAAEPPFQETQYF. CDR3 in DNA: TGCAGCGTTGAACTAGCGGCCGAGCCTCCATTCCAAGAGACCCAGTACTTC.

The genes are TRBV19 and TRBJ2-2, with 13 positions matching TRBD2. Trimming at V came to 4 bases and at J to 8 bases, leaving 7 bases not matched to a gene. CDR3 size: 16 residues. Germline CDR1 is LNHDA and CDR2 is SQIVND (reference sequence). CDR3 amino acids: CASSTRTSGSIGELFF. The CDR3 bases are TGTGCCAGTAGTACGCGGACTAGCGGGAGTATAGGGGAGCTGTTTTTT.

The V call is TRBV5-4, the J call TRBJ2-3; 9 bases fit TRBD1. The CDR3 totals 15 residues. V was pared by 4 bases and J by 3 bases, with 6 bases of the junction left unmatched. The germline gives CDR1 SGHNT, CDR2 YYREEE (reference sequence). In nucleotides, the CDR3 is TGTGCCAGCAGCGGGGCCGGACAGGGGACAGATACGCAGTATTTT. Translating gives CASSGAGQGTDTQYF.

The rearrangement uses TRBV5-5 and TRBJ2-6; TRBD1 matches 9 bases. This CDR3 is 19 amino acids long. V lost 4 bases, J lost 0 bases, and 11 bases stayed unmatched. Per the germline V gene, CDR1 is SGHKS and CDR2 is YYEKEE (reference sequence). Written as DNA, the CDR3 is TGTGCCAGCAGCCACCCCATGGGGGACAGGGCCTCTGGGGCCAACGTCCTGACTTTC. It specifies CASSHPMGDRASGANVLTF.

The V gene is TRBV7-9, the J gene TRBJ2-5; TRBD1 matches at 8 bases. Germline loops: CDR1 SEHNR, CDR2 FQNEAQ (reference sequence). V was clipped by 0 bases and J by 1 base; unmatched bases: 1. The CDR3 is 15 amino acids. Here the CDR3 DNA reads TGTGCCAGCAGCTTAGCTCAGGGGGCCCAAGAGACCCAGTACTTC. Its protein product is CASSLAQGAQETQYF.

The V and J genes are TRBV3-1 (or the pseudogene TRBV3-2) and TRBJ1-1; 9 bases line up with TRBD1. V shed 4 bases, J shed 4 bases, and the junction held 4 bases outside the gene matches. The CDR3 is made up of 14 amino acids. Germline V gene lookup returns CDR1 LGHDT and CDR2 YNNKEL (reference sequence). This chain's CDR3 is CASSRGQGSTEAFF. The CDR3 DNA sequence: TGTGCCAGCAGCCGGGGACAGGGAAGCACTGAAGCTTTCTTT.

This chain connects TRBV15 to TRBJ2-3, with 8 positions matching TRBD2. J gave up 4 bases and V 0 bases, and 6 bases lay outside the gene matches. Per germline, CDR1 LNHNV and CDR2 YYDKDF (reference sequence). The CDR3 contains 16 residues. The DNA of the CDR3 is TGTGCCACCAGCAGAGATCTAACGGGAGGGCCAGATACGCAGTATTTT. Its translation is CATSRDLTGGPDTQYF. Full variable domain (remainder filled in from reference TRBV15 and TRBJ2-3): DAMVIQNPRYQVTQFGKPVTLSCSQTLNHNVMYWYQQKSSQAPKLLFHYYDKDFNNEADTPDNFQSRRPNTSFCFLDIRSPGLGDTAMYLCATSRDLTGGPDTQYFGPGTRLTVL.

The V gene is TRBV6-1, the J gene TRBJ1-2; D gene uncertain. Between the trimmed V and J ends, which lost 1 base and 8 bases, there was a span of 17 bases. The CDR3 totals 15 residues. CDR1 and CDR2 (germline): MNHNS, SASEGT. The CDR3 nucleotides are TGTGCCAGCAGTGAAGGCCTAACCGGGAGCCCGGGCTACACCTTC. Encoded protein: CASSEGLTGSPGYTF.

The chain employs TRBV28 and TRBJ2-5; 13 positions agree with TRBD2. V gave up 5 bases and J gave up 2 bases; unmatched junction bases: 5. Looked up from germline, CDR1 is MDHEN and CDR2 is SYDVKM. The CDR3 is 16 residues long. CDR3 residues: CASSPGTSGEQETQYF. Here the CDR3 DNA reads TGTGCCAGCAGTCCTGGGACTAGCGGGGAACAAGAGACCCAGTACTTC.

The chain employs TRBV4-1 and TRBJ2-7, with 7 nucleotides matching TRBD2. Trimming took 1 base from V and 4 from J; bases not matched to a gene: 13. Germline CDR1 MGHRA, CDR2 YSYEKL. This CDR3 has 17 amino acids. CDR3 loop: CASSQGEAGFVGYEQYF. In DNA, the CDR3 is TGCGCCAGCAGCCAAGGAGAAGCGGGATTCGTGGGTTACGAGCAGTACTTC.

Concerning this clone: One end of the junction is discordant with germline, which a read error may explain. V gene TRBV5-1 combines with J gene TRBJ2-3, with 10 positions matching TRBD2. The CDR3 sequence is 13 residues long. Germline V gene sequence: CDR1 SGHRS, CDR2 YFSETQ. CDR3 residues: CASSADLAGGRHF. The CDR3 DNA is TGCGCCAGCAGCGCCGATTTAGCGGGAGGTCGGCATTTT.

The CDR3 loop reads CASSQSPLVFGYEQYF. CDR3 DNA: TGTGCCAGCAGCCAGTCCCCACTAGTATTCGGCTACGAGCAGTACTTC. The chain combines TRBV3-1 (or the pseudogene TRBV3-2) with TRBJ2-7; D perhaps matches TRBD2 (5 bases). Trimming stripped 3 bases from V and 3 bases from J, with 18 bases between. Germline values: CDR1 LGHDT, CDR2 YNNKEL (reference sequence). CDR3 size: 16 residues.

Only a few counts were recorded for this clone. This chain joins TRBV19 and TRBJ1-1; 9 bases line up with TRBD1. In germline, CDR1 is LNHDA, CDR2 SQIVND (reference sequence). The CDR3 contains 15 residues. J gave up 3 bases and V 4 bases, and 6 bases lay outside the gene matches. CDR3 protein: CASSTGTGRYTEAFF. The CDR3 DNA follows: TGTGCCAGTAGTACTGGGACAGGGCGCTACACTGAAGCTTTCTTT.

The rearrangement uses TRBV6-5 and TRBJ2-3; 10 bases align to TRBD1. The CDR3 covers 15 residues. Unmatched junction bases numbered 7, after V lost 5 bases and J lost 5 bases. Germline V lookup: CDR1 MNHEY, CDR2 SVGAGI. CDR3 DNA sequence: TGTGCCAGCAGTCGGACAGGGGGTTACATAGATACGCAGTATTTT. Its translation: CASSRTGGYIDTQYF.

The chain has TRBV29-1 and TRBJ2-1, with 9 bases lining up with TRBD2. This CDR3 has 16 amino acids. The trim removed 3 bases at V and 1 base at J, leaving 7 bases unmatched. Germline V gene lookup returns CDR1 SQVTM and CDR2 ANQGSEA. The CDR3 DNA reads TGCAGCGTTGATGGTAAGCGGGAGGCATCCTACAATGAGCAGTTCTTC. This translates into CSVDGKREASYNEQFF.

V gene TRBV3-1 (or the pseudogene TRBV3-2) combines with J gene TRBJ2-1; 7 bases are shared with TRBD2. V was pared by 5 bases and J by 4 bases, with 8 bases of the junction left unmatched. The germline gives CDR1 LGHDT, CDR2 YNNKEL (reference sequence). This CDR3 contains 15 residues. This CDR3 is CASSTSALSYNEQFF. The CDR3 nucleotides read TGTGCCAGCAGCACTAGCGCATTAAGTTACAATGAGCAGTTCTTC.

The rearrangement links TRBV7-3 to TRBJ1-6; D ambiguous. The CDR3 spans 13 residues. The germline V gene encodes CDR1 SGHTA and CDR2 FQGTGA. V dropped 7 bases and J dropped 3 bases, with 7 bases sitting between them. The CDR3 spells CASMRGYNSPLHF. The CDR3 DNA is TGTGCCAGCATGAGAGGCTATAATTCACCCCTCCACTTT.

The chain joins TRBV2 to TRBJ2-5; D unresolved. The germline V gene has CDR1 SNHLY and CDR2 FYNNEI. The CDR3 sequence is 12 residues long. The V gene lost 3 bases and the J gene lost 0 bases, with 2 bases spanning the gap. The DNA of the CDR3 is TGTGCCAGCAGTGACTACCAAGAGACCCAGTACTTC. This encodes CASSDYQETQYF.

V gene TRBV10-2 combines with J gene TRBJ2-1, with TRBD2 matching 9 bases. The CDR3 is 14 residues long. The germline gives CDR1 WSHSY, CDR2 SAAADI. V gave up 6 bases and J gave up 4 bases; unmatched junction bases: 4. The CDR3 DNA reads TGCGCCAGCAGCCTAGCGGGGATATACAATGAGCAGTTCTTC. The encoded protein is CASSLAGIYNEQFF.

The chain couples TRBV28 to TRBJ1-1; D is perhaps TRBD1 (5 bases). Germline V CDR1 and CDR2: MDHEN, SYDVKM. Trimming removed 1 base at V and 6 bases at J, with 6 bases between. The CDR3 runs to 12 residues. The DNA for the CDR3 is TGTGCCAGCAGTTTATCGGGGGCTGAAGCTTTCTTT. Protein product: CASSLSGAEAFF. The whole variable domain, remainder taken from reference TRBV28 and TRBJ1-1, is DVKVTQSSRYLVKRTGEKVFLECVQDMDHENMFWYRQDPGLGLRLIYFSYDVKMKEKGDIPEGYSVSREKKERFSLILESASTNQTSMYLCASSLSGAEAFFGQGTRLTVV.

The chain is built from TRBV2 and TRBJ2-1, with D perhaps matching TRBD2 (5 bases). V was clipped by 1 base and J by 3 bases, with 10 bases between them. Germline V gene data show CDR1 as SNHLY and CDR2 as FYNNEI. The CDR3 runs 15 residues. The DNA of the CDR3 is TGTGCCAGCAGTGAAGGGCAGCGGAGCTACAATGAGCAGTTCTTC. The encoded protein is CASSEGQRSYNEQFF.

The rearrangement uses TRBV10-3 and TRBJ2-7; no definite D call. Germline V gives CDR1 ENHRY, CDR2 SYGVKD. Trimming shortened V by 1 base and J by 4 bases, and 8 bases separated the two germline ends. The CDR3 sequence is 13 residues long. The CDR3 protein is CAISEFPGYEQYF. The CDR3 bases are TGTGCCATCAGTGAGTTCCCAGGTTACGAGCAGTACTTC.

The chain employs TRBV10-3 and TRBJ2-7; D ambiguous. The CDR3 is 16 residues long. V was pared by 2 bases and J by 4 bases, with 18 bases between. CDR1 and CDR2 from the germline V gene are ENHRY and SYGVKD. CDR3 protein: CAISEDTRPTSYEQYF. DNA of the CDR3: TGTGCCATCAGTGAGGACACACGACCCACCTCATACGAGCAGTACTTC.

The CDR3 sequence is CASRGQGYGYTF. CDR3 sequence (DNA): TGTGCCAGCAGGGGGCAGGGCTATGGCTACACCTTC. V is TRBV6-5 and J is TRBJ1-2; the D gene is possibly TRBD1 (5 bases). Germline loops: CDR1 MNHEY, CDR2 SVGAGI. Trimming pared 6 bases from V and 4 bases from J, leaving 9 bases between. This CDR3 comprises 12 residues.

Concerning this clone itself: Sequence at one end of the junction differs from germline and may be a read error. The rearrangement joins TRBV11-2 to TRBJ2-1; 11 nucleotides match TRBD1. This CDR3 is 18 amino acids long. Per the germline V gene, CDR1 is SGHAT and CDR2 is FQNNGV. CDR3 coding DNA: TGTGCCCGCAGCTTTGTGTCCGGGACAGGGGGCTCCTACAATGAGCAGTTCTTC. It encodes CARSFVSGTGGSYNEQFF. Using reference TRBV11-2 and TRBJ2-1 for the parts outside the CDR3, the full variable domain is EAGVAQSPRYKIIEKRQSVAFWCNPISGHATLYWYQQILGQGPKLLIQFQNNGVVDDSQLPKDRFSAERLKGVDSTLKIQPAKLEDSAVYLCARSFVSGTGGSYNEQFFGPGTRLTVL.

In the case of this clone: One end of the junction fails to match germline, which may point to a read error. The chain employs TRBV2 and TRBJ1-5; D may be TRBD1 (5 bases). CDR1 is SNHLY and CDR2 is FYNNEI in the germline V gene. The CDR3 runs 14 residues. The CDR3 sequence is CASSDQGSSQPQHF. The CDR3 DNA follows: TGTGCCAGCAGTGATCAGGGTAGCAGTCAGCCCCAGCATTTT.

The chain recombines TRBV7-6 with TRBJ2-1, with 14 positions matching TRBD2. The CDR3 extends over 18 amino acids. From germline, CDR1 is SGHVS and CDR2 FNYEAQ. Trimming took 6 bases from V and 7 from J; bases not matched to a gene: 14. CDR3 coding DNA: TGTGCCAGCAGGTCATTCCCGGGACTAGCGGGAGTTCGTAATGAGCAGTTCTTC. The encoded protein is CASRSFPGLAGVRNEQFF.

This clone occurred a few times. A read error may account for a junction end that differs from germline. The V call is TRBV7-7, the J call TRBJ1-1, with 8 bases lining up with TRBD1. CDR1 and CDR2 from the germline V gene are SSHAT and FNYEAQ (reference sequence). The CDR3 has 13 residues. Here the CDR3 reads CASSLDRDTEAFF. The CDR3 DNA is TGTGCTAGCAGTTTGGACAGGGACACTGAAGCTTTCTTT.